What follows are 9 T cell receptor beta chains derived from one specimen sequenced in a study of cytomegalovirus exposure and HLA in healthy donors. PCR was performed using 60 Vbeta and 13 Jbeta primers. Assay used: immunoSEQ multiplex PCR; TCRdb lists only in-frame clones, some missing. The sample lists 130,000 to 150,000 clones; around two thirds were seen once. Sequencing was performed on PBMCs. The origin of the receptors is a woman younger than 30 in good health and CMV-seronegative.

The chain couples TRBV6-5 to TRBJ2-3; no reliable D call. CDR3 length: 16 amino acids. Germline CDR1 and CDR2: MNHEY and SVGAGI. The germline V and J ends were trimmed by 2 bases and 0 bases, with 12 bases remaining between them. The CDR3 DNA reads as TGTGCCAGCAGTTACGAGACACGACCTAGCACAGATACGCAGTATTTT. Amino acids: CASSYETRPSTDTQYF.

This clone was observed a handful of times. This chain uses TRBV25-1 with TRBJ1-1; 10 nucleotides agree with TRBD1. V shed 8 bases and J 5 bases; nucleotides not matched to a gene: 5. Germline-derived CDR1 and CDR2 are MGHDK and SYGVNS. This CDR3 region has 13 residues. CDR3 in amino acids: CASVGTGETEAFF. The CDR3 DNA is TGTGCCAGCGTGGGGACAGGGGAGACTGAAGCTTTCTTT.

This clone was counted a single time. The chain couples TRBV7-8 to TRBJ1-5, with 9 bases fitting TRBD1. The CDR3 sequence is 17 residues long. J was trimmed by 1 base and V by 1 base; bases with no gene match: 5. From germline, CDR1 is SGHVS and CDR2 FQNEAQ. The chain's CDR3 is CASSLGYRGQSNQPQHF. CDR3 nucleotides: TGTGCCAGCAGCTTAGGGTACAGGGGGCAAAGCAATCAGCCCCAGCATTTT.

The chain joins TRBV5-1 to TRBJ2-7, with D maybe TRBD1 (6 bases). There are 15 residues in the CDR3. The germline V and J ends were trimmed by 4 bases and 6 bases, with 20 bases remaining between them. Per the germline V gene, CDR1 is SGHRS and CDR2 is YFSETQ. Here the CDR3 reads CASSQDALQGGEQYV. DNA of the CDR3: TGCGCCAGCAGCCAAGATGCGTTACAGGGTGGCGAGCAGTACGTC.

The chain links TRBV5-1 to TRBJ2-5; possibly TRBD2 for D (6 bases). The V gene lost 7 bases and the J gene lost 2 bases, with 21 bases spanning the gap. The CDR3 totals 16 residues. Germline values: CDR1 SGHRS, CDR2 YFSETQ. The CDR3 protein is CASGRSGTPGQETQYF. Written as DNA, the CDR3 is TGCGCCAGCGGACGATCAGGGACTCCTGGGCAAGAGACCCAGTACTTC.

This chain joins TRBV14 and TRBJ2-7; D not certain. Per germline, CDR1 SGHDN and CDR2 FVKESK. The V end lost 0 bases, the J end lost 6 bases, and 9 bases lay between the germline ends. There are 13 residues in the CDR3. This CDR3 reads CASSQDRWGEQYV. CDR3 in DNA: TGTGCCAGCAGCCAAGACAGATGGGGCGAGCAGTACGTC.

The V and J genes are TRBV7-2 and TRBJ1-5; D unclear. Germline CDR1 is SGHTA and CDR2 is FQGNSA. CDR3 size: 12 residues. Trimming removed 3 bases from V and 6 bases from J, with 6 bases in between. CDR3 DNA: TGTGCCAGCAGCTTCTCCGGTCAGCCCCAGCATTTT. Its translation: CASSFSGQPQHF.

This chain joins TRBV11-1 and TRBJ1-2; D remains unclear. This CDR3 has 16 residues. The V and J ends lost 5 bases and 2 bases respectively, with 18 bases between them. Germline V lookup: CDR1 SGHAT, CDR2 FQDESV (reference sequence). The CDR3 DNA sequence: TGTGCCAGCAGCCCTCGGCGGGTCTCGGGAAACTATGGCTACACCTTC. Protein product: CASSPRRVSGNYGYTF.

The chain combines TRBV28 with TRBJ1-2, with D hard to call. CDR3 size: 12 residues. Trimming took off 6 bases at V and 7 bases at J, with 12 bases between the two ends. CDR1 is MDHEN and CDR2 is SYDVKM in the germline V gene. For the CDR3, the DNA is TGTGCCAGCAGCCGAGCGGCCTCTGGCTACACCTTC. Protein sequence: CASSRAASGYTF.